A few counts support the clone carrying this T cell receptor (beta chain). Antigen specificity is unknown. A single record per CDR3 protein comes from TCRdb applying MiXCR to the reads. The table lists around 900,000 distinct CDR3 sequences, around 32% of them singletons. The data were taken from a study of T cell repertoires in cytomegalovirus infection. Study-wide context: Use of recently identified HLA-C-restricted and well-studied HLA-B-restricted CMV epitopes was part of the study.

V trimming: 2 bases; J trimming: 3 bases; junction bases outside the gene matches: 4. This CDR3 comprises 15 residues. Germline V gives CDR1 SGDLS, CDR2 YYNGEE. This chain joins TRBV9 and TRBJ2-5, with 10 bases fitting TRBD1. The TCR comes from a human donor in good health (CMV status not recorded). Some clones in this sample may be carry-over from other donors' samples. Material: cultured CD8+ T cells from PBMCs, obtained from culture after CMV antigen stimulation. The CDR3 protein is CASSVGTGVKETQYF. In DNA, the CDR3 is TGTGCCAGCAGCGTCGGGACAGGGGTAAAAGAGACCCAGTACTTC. The complete variable domain, with remaining parts taken from reference TRBV9 and TRBJ2-5, reads DSGVTQTPKHLITATGQRVTLRCSPRSGDLSVYWYQQSLDQGLQFLIQYYNGEERAKGNILERFSAQQFPDLHSELNLSSLELGDSALYFCASSVGTGVKETQYFGPGTRLLVL.